This T cell receptor beta chain originates from a study of patients and donors after allogeneic stem cell transplantation. This CDR3 comprises 15 residues. Looked up from germline, CDR1 is LGHDT and CDR2 is YNNKEL (reference sequence). Trimming removed 2 bases from V and 8 bases from J, with 13 bases in between. TCRdb ran MiXCR on the RT-PCR reads and lists one entry per CDR3 protein. The table has roughly 250,000 distinct CDR3 sequences, roughly 13% seen once; the top ten hold under 14%. The rearrangement links TRBV3-1 to TRBJ1-6, with a tentative D call TRBD1 (6 bases). Material for sequencing was blood, either unsorted or a sorted T cell fraction (not recorded which). The sequence came from a human donor who was either an allogeneic HSCT recipient or a stem cell or donor lymphocyte infusion donor (not recorded which). It is not recorded whose cells these are; they may come from a transplant donor. The CDR3 sequence is CASSQIGRGYSPLHF. The CDR3 nucleotides read TGTGCCAGCAGCCAAATTGGCAGGGGCTATTCACCCCTCCACTTT.